This TCR beta chain was captured in a study of blood T cell repertoires in COVID-19. Study in general: PBMCs, B-cell-depleted T cells, or T cells were the source of the cDNA or gDNA that made up the material.

V shed 8 bases and J shed 7 bases, with 17 bases lying between them. Germline V lookup: CDR1 MDHEN, CDR2 SYDVKM. The CDR3 is 13 amino acids. Sequencing was performed with immunoSEQ multiplex PCR; in TCRdb, only in-frame clones are kept and a portion is missing. Here the sample spans around 270,000 clones, roughly 89% being singletons. The receptor was derived from a man between 25 and 39 years old with acute or convalescent COVID-19. The chain joins TRBV28 to TRBJ1-2, with D maybe TRBD1 (6 bases). The sequencing input was peripheral blood. Here the CDR3 DNA reads TGTGCCAGCGGTACAGGGCCGAGGGGTGGCTACACCTTC. It encodes CASGTGPRGGYTF.